This entry concerns a single T cell receptor beta chain. Its antigen is as yet unknown. These data belong to a study of T cell responses to AZD1222 COVID-19 vaccine. Study-wide background: Doses given second, at about 4 or about 12 weeks, were pooled.

Sequencing was performed with immunoSEQ multiplex PCR; in TCRdb, only in-frame clones are kept and a portion is missing. The table lists roughly 140,000 clones, roughly 88% of them singletons, with about 3.5% in the top ten. CDR1 and CDR2 (germline): ENHRY, SYGVKD. With V trimmed by 8 bases and J by 0 bases, 6 bases remained unmatched. The CDR3 runs to 14 residues. Findings and caveats of the study: Spike-specific TCR depth and breadth grew after two AZD1222 doses. Donors skewed white British and female; clonal diversity was possibly underestimated.

V and J are TRBV10-3 and TRBJ2-5; 7 bases line up with TRBD2. The sequence came from an adult in good health. The sample in question was peripheral blood, obtained on day 0 of AZD1222 vaccination. The CDR3 bases are TGTGCCATCGCTAGCGGAGGGTACCAAGAGACCCAGTACTTC. Its protein product is CAIASGGYQETQYF.